This TCR beta chain derives from a study of T cells in Graves' hyperthyroidism and ophthalmopathy. The length of the CDR3 is 15 residues. Trimming stripped 3 bases from V and 9 bases from J, with 21 bases between. Germline lookup yields CDR1 DFQATT and CDR2 SNEGSKA (reference sequence). Only a few counts were recorded for this clonotype. Its antigen is still unknown. RNA transcripts served as the template for amplifying TCR beta CDR3 regions. HTBI primers were employed in a first-round RT-PCR of the TCR CDR3. TCRdb passed the multiplex PCR reads through MiXCR, listing each CDR3 protein once. Among roughly 530,000 distinct CDR3 sequences listed, 17% were seen once. Study results and limitations: Ophthalmopathy prediction by the model preceded onset by a median roughly 6 months.

Source material: blood. The chain joins TRBV20-1 to TRBJ2-1; perhaps TRBD1 as D (6 bases). This receptor was identified in a woman aged 18-30 years with Graves' ophthalmopathy. CDR3 nucleotides: TGCAGTGCTAGCCCCGGAAATACAGGGAGTCCTGAGCAGTTCTTC. As protein: CSASPGNTGSPEQFF.